The present T cell receptor (beta chain) was sequenced within a study of blood T cell repertoires in COVID-19. Across the study: Whether acute or convalescent, the COVID-19 samples came from the United States, Italy and Spain.

The participants were between about 18 and 89 years old and came from roughly 25 US areas. In assigning cohorts, the study relied on participant-reported clinical history. In the 2 weeks before study entry, exposed participants met a COVID-19 case, which was PCR-confirmed or clinician-diagnosed. CDR1 and CDR2 from the germline V gene are KGHSH and LQKENI. The CDR3 covers 17 residues. The V segment lost 1 base and the J segment 5 bases; nucleotides outside the gene matches: 9. Data came from immunoSEQ multiplex PCR; TCRdb stores just in-frame clones and leaves some out. Here the sample spans about 180,000 clones, over 70% being singletons. This clone has a handful of counts.

The clonotype was recovered from a man aged 55 to 70 who had been exposed to COVID-19. Sequenced sample: PBMCs or T cells enriched from blood (not recorded which). The genes are TRBV18 and TRBJ2-3; TRBD2 agrees at 10 bases. The CDR3, as DNA: TGTGCCAGCTCACCACAGAGGACTAGCGGAGGGGGAGATACGCAGTATTTT. This gives the protein CASSPQRTSGGGDTQYF.